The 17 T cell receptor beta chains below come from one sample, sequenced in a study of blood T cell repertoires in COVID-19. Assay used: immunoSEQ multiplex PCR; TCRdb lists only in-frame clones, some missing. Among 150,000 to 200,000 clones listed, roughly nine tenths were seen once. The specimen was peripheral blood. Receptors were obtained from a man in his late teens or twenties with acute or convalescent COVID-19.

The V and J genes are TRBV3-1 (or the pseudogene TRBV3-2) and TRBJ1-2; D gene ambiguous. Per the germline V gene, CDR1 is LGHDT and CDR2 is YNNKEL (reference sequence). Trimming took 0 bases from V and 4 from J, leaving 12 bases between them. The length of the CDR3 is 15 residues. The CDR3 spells CASSQDRGRPYGYTF. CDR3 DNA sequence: TGTGCCAGCAGCCAAGATAGAGGCAGACCCTATGGCTACACCTTC.

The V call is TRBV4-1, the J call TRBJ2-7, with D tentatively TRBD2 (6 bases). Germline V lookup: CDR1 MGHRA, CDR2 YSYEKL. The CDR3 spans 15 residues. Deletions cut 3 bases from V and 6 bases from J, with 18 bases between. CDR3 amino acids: CASSHGRGTAFEQYF. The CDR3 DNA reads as TGCGCCAGCAGCCATGGGCGTGGGACTGCTTTCGAGCAGTACTTC.

CDR3 protein: CASSIGGLTVETQYF. The DNA for the CDR3 is TGTGCCAGCAGCATCGGTGGGCTGACGGTTGAGACCCAGTACTTC. The V call is TRBV7-2, the J call TRBJ2-5; D unresolved. This CDR3 is 15 amino acids long. The V and J ends lost 5 bases and 5 bases respectively, with 18 bases between them. The V gene's germline CDR1 is SGHTA and CDR2 FQGNSA.

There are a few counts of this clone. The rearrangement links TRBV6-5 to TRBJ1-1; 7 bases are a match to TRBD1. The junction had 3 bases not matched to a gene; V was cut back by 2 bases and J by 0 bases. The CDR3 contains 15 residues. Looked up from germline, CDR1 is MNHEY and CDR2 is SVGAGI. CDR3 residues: CASSYRQGVNTEAFF. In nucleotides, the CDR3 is TGTGCCAGCAGTTACCGTCAGGGGGTGAACACTGAAGCTTTCTTT.

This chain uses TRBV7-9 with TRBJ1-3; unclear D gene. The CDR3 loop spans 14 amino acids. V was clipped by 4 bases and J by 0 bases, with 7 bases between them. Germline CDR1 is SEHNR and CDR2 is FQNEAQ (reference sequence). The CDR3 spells CASSSRNSGNTIYF. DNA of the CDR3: TGTGCCAGCAGCTCTAGGAACTCTGGAAACACCATATATTTT.

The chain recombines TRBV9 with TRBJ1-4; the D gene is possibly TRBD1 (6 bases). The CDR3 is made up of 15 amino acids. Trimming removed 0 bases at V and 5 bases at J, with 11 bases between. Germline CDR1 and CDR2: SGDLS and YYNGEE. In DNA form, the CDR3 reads TGTGCCAGCAGCGTAGCTACAGGGAAAAATGAAAAACTGTTTTTT. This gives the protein CASSVATGKNEKLFF.

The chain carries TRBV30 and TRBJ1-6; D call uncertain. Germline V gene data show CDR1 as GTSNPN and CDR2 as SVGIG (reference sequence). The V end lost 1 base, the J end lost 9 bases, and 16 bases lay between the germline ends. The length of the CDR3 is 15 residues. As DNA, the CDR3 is TGTGCCTGGAGTGCCCCGACGGCCGGGGTTTCACCCCTCCACTTT. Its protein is CAWSAPTAGVSPLHF.

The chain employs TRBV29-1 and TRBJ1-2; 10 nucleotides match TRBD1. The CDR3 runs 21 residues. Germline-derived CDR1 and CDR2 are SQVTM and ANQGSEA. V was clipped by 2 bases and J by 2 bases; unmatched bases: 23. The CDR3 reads CSVEKNRDRGKHDALNYGYTF. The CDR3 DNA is TGCAGCGTTGAAAAGAATCGGGACAGGGGAAAGCACGATGCCCTCAACTATGGCTACACCTTC.

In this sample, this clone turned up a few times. CDR3 amino acids: CASSPNSNRGNSPLHF. The CDR3 nucleotides are TGTGCCAGCTCACCCAACTCGAACAGGGGGAATTCACCCCTCCACTTT. The chain joins TRBV18 to TRBJ1-6; 8 bases line up with TRBD1. The V segment lost 3 bases and the J segment 7 bases; nucleotides outside the gene matches: 8. The CDR3 sequence is 16 residues long. CDR1 KGHSH and CDR2 LQKENI come from the germline V gene.

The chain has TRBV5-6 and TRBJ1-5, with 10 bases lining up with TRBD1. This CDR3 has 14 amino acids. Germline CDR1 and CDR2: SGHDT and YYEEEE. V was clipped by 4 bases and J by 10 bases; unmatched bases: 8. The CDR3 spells CASSLGQGPTPQHF. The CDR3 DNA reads TGTGCCAGCAGCCTGGGACAGGGGCCGACACCCCAGCATTTT.

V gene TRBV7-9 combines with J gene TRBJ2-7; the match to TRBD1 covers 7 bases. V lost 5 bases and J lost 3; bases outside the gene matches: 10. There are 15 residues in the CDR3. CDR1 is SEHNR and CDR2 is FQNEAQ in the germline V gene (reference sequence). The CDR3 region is CASSLWDRFNYEQYF. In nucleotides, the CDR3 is TGTGCCAGCAGCCTATGGGACAGATTTAACTACGAGCAGTACTTC.

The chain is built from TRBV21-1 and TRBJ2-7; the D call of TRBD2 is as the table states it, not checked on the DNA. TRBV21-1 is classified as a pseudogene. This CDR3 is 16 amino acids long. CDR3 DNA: TGTGCCAGCATCCCAAGGGGGGGCCAAAGCTCCTACGAGCAGTACGTC. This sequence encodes CASIPRGGQSSYEQYV.

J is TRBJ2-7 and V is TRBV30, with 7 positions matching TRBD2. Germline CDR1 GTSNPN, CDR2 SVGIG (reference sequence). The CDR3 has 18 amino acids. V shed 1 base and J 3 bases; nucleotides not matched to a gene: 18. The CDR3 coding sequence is TGTGCCTGGAGTGGTGAGGAGGGACTGCTCGGGGACTACTACGAGCAGTACGTC. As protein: CAWSGEEGLLGDYYEQYV.

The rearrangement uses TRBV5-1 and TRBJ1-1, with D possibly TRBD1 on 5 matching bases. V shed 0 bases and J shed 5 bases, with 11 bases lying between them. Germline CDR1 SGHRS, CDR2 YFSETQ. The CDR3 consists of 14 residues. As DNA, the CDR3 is TGCGCCAGCAGCTTGGCTGCAGGGAAGACTGAAGCTTTCTTT. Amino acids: CASSLAAGKTEAFF.

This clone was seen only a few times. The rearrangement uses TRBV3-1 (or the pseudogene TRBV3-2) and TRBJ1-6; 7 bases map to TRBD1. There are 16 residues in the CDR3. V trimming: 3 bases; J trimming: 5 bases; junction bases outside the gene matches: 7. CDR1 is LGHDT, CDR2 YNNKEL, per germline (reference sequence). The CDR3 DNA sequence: TGTGCCAGCAGCCATGGACGACAGGGACATAATTCACCCCTCCACTTT. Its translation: CASSHGRQGHNSPLHF.

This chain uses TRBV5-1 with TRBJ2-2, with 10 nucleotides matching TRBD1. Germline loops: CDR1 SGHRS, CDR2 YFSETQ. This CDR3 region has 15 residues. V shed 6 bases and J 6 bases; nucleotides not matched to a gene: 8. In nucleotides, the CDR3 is TGCGCCAGCACGGGCGGGACAGGGGCCGCCGGGGAGCTGTTTTTT. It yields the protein CASTGGTGAAGELFF.

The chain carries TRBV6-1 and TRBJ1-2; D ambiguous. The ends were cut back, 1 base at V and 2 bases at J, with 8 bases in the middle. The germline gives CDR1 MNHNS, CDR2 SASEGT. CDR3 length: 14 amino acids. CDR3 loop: CASSEEAGNYGYTF. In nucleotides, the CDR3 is TGTGCCAGCAGTGAAGAGGCAGGCAACTATGGCTACACCTTC.